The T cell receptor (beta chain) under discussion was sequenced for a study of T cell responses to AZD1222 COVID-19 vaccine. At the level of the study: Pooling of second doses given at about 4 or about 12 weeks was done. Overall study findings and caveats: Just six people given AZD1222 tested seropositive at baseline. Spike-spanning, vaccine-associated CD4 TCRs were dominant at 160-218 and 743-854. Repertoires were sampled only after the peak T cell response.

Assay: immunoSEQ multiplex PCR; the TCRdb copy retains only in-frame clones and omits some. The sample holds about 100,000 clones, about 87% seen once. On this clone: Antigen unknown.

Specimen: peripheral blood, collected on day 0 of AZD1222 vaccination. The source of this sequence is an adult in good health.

CDR3 in DNA: TGTGCCAGCAGCTCGACAGGGATGGATACGCAGTATTTT. Amino acids: CASSSTGMDTQYF. The chain uses TRBV11-3 and TRBJ2-3, with 7 nucleotides matching TRBD1. Unmatched junction bases numbered 4, after V lost 4 bases and J lost 6 bases. The CDR3 is 13 residues long. Germline-derived CDR1 and CDR2 are SGHNT and YENEEA. The entire variable domain, with the rest obtained from reference TRBV11-3 and TRBJ2-3, is as follows: EAGVVQSPRYKIIEKKQPVAFWCNPISGHNTLYWYLQNLGQGPELLIRYENEEAVDDSQLPKDRFSAERLKGVDSTLKIQPAELGDSAVYLCASSSTGMDTQYFGPGTRLTVL.